Listed below are T cell receptor beta chains from one sample, sequenced in a study of blood T cell repertoires in COVID-19. Sequenced by immunoSEQ multiplex PCR; TCRdb stores in-frame clones only, minus some. The table lists under 300,000 clones, around 89% of them singletons. Input material: peripheral blood. These receptors were collected from an older woman with COVID-19, enrolled during active disease. Both conserved end residues are part of each CDR3. The D gene is left open where the match is weak. Not every row has a clone size; where given, it reads once, few, many or a size class.

V,D,J,size,CDR3,DNA
TRBV7-9,NA,TRBJ1-5,NA,CASSFGSGSWGGSNQPQHF,TGTGCCAGCAGCTTTGGTTCGGGGAGTTGGGGGGGAAGCAATCAGCCCCAGCATTTT
TRBV4-1,NA,TRBJ1-2,NA,CASSQDGSYGYTF,TGCGCCAGCAGCCAAGACGGTTCCTATGGCTACACCTTC
TRBV7-9,TRBD1,TRBJ1-2,NA,CAGDRETPYGYTF,TGTGCCGGTGACAGGGAGACACCCTATGGCTACACCTTC
TRBV5-1,NA,TRBJ2-3,NA,CASSLRGNTDTQYF,TGCGCCAGCAGCTTGCGCGGAAACACAGATACGCAGTATTTT
TRBV4-3,NA,TRBJ1-1,once,CASSPEIITWRGTEAFF,TGCGCCAGCAGCCCAGAAATAATAACATGGCGCGGCACTGAAGCTTTCTTT
TRBV7-9,TRBD1,TRBJ1-1,NA,CASSLRWGQGVTVNTEAFF,TGTGCCAGCAGCTTAAGATGGGGACAGGGGGTTACCGTGAACACTGAAGCTTTCTTT
TRBV11-2,NA,TRBJ2-7,once,CASSLDVFYEQYF,TGTGCCAGCAGCTTAGACGTCTTCTACGAGCAGTACTTC
TRBV5-1,NA,TRBJ1-2,NA,CASSLATANGYTF,TGCGCCAGCAGCTTGGCAACAGCCAATGGCTACACCTTC
TRBV19,NA,TRBJ1-5,NA,CASSWGTNQPQHF,TGTGCCAGTAGTTGGGGCACGAACCAGCCCCAGCATTTT
TRBV4-2,TRBD1,TRBJ1-5,NA,CASSPGTGWVESNQPQHF,TGTGCCAGCAGCCCAGGGACAGGGTGGGTTGAAAGCAATCAGCCCCAGCATTTT
TRBV18,NA,TRBJ1-1,NA,CASSPRGNTEAFF,TGTGCCAGCTCACCACGAGGGAACACTGAAGCTTTCTTT
TRBV7-2,TRBD1,TRBJ1-2,NA,CASSFDRGLFGGGYTF,TGTGCCAGCAGCTTTGACAGGGGGCTTTTTGGAGGTGGCTACACCTTC
TRBV19,TRBD1,TRBJ1-5,few,CASTPGQGSNQPQHF,TGTGCCAGTACTCCGGGACAGGGAAGCAATCAGCCCCAGCATTTT
TRBV6-5,NA,TRBJ1-5,NA,CASNLELGNQPQHF,TGTGCCAGCAACCTTGAGTTAGGCAATCAGCCCCAGCATTTT
TRBV5-4,NA,TRBJ1-3,NA,CASSSTGSRATIYF,TGTGCCAGCAGCTCAACAGGGTCAAGAGCTACCATATATTTT
TRBV12-3/TRBV12-4,NA,TRBJ1-1,NA,CASSRTGNTEAFF,TGTGCCAGCAGCCGCACAGGGAACACTGAAGCTTTCTTT
TRBV18,TRBD1,TRBJ2-2,few,CASSPRDSDTGELFF,TGTGCCAGCTCGCCAAGGGACAGCGACACCGGGGAGCTGTTTTTT
TRBV5-1,NA,TRBJ1-1,once,CASSLEAEGTEAFF,TGCGCCAGCAGCTTGGAAGCTGAGGGCACTGAAGCTTTCTTT
TRBV18,TRBD1,TRBJ1-5,NA,CASSRTPQGAGQPQHF,TGTGCCAGCTCCCGTACTCCACAGGGGGCTGGTCAGCCCCAGCATTTT
TRBV19,NA,TRBJ1-6,NA,CASSNRQTPNSPLHF,TGTGCCAGTAGTAACCGACAGACCCCCAATTCACCCCTCCACTTT
TRBV5-8,NA,TRBJ1-4,few,CASSGRTATNEKLFF,TGTGCCAGCAGCGGACGGACAGCAACTAATGAAAAACTGTTTTTT
TRBV18,NA,TRBJ1-1,NA,CASSSLSDSEAFF,TGTGCCAGCTCATCGCTAAGTGACAGTGAAGCTTTCTTT
TRBV4-3,TRBD1,TRBJ2-7,NA,CASSQDRGQGSYEQYF,TGCGCCAGCAGCCAAGATAGGGGACAGGGGTCCTACGAGCAGTACTTC
TRBV9,NA,TRBJ1-2,NA,CASSVSASSNYGYTF,TGTGCCAGCAGCGTTTCCGCAAGCTCTAACTATGGCTACACCTTC
TRBV11-2,NA,TRBJ1-3,NA,CASSLLRVGNTIYF,TGTGCCAGCAGCTTACTCAGGGTTGGAAACACCATATATTTT
TRBV15,NA,TRBJ1-3,NA,CATSRSYSGNTIYF,TGTGCCACCAGCAGATCGTACTCTGGAAACACCATATATTTT
TRBV27,NA,TRBJ1-5,NA,CASSPLSTRDHQPQHF,TGTGCCAGCAGCCCACTCTCCACCAGGGATCATCAGCCCCAGCATTTT
TRBV6-4,TRBD1,TRBJ1-5,NA,CASRFRTGDSNQPQHF,TGTGCCAGCAGGTTTAGGACAGGGGATAGCAATCAGCCCCAGCATTTT
TRBV2,NA,TRBJ2-2,NA,CASHRVTGELFF,TGTGCCAGCCATCGCGTAACCGGGGAGCTGTTTTTT
TRBV4-3,TRBD1,TRBJ2-7,NA,CASSQDLGQPYEQYF,TGCGCCAGCAGCCAAGACCTGGGACAGCCCTACGAGCAGTACTTC
TRBV6-5,TRBD1,TRBJ1-5,NA,CASRADRGLQPQHF,TGTGCCAGCAGAGCGGACAGGGGGCTTCAGCCCCAGCATTTT
TRBV7-2,NA,TRBJ1-2,NA,CASSWGRAITF,TGTGCCAGCAGCTGGGGGCGGGCCATCACCTTC
TRBV30,NA,TRBJ1-2,NA,CAWSGLYGYTF,TGTGCCTGGAGTGGACTCTATGGCTACACCTTC
TRBV5-4,NA,TRBJ2-2,once,CASSAQGSNTGELFF,TGTGCCAGCAGCGCGCAGGGGTCGAACACCGGGGAGCTGTTTTTT
TRBV7-9,TRBD2,TRBJ2-3,NA,CASSLPVEGGGGAADTQYF,TGTGCCAGCAGCCTACCCGTTGAAGGGGGCGGGGGGGCCGCAGATACGCAGTATTTT
TRBV7-3,NA,TRBJ1-1,NA,CASSRELEGLLVPNTEAFF,TGTGCCAGCAGCCGAGAGCTTGAGGGTCTATTAGTCCCGAACACTGAAGCTTTCTTT
TRBV27,TRBD1,TRBJ2-7,NA,CASSLSFGTASSYEQYF,TGTGCCAGCAGTTTATCTTTTGGGACAGCGAGCTCCTACGAGCAGTACTTC
TRBV5-5,NA,TRBJ2-3,NA,CASSLVVGRRAPLSTDTQYF,TGTGCCAGCAGCTTGGTAGTGGGGCGCCGGGCCCCATTAAGCACAGATACGCAGTATTTT
TRBV15,TRBD1,TRBJ2-2,NA,CAIQTGGMGELFF,TGTGCCATACAGACAGGGGGCATGGGGGAGCTGTTTTTT
TRBV7-2,NA,TRBJ2-7,NA,CASSLGFRGAYEQYF,TGTGCCAGCAGCTTAGGTTTCCGGGGAGCCTACGAGCAGTACTTC
TRBV9,TRBD1,TRBJ2-1,NA,CASSVGVGQGNNEQFF,TGTGCCAGCAGCGTAGGGGTTGGACAGGGAAACAATGAGCAGTTCTTC
TRBV7-2,TRBD1,TRBJ1-2,NA,CASSPLGQFGYTF,TGTGCCAGCAGCCCCTTGGGACAGTTCGGCTACACCTTC
TRBV5-8,NA,TRBJ1-6,NA,CASSFGTINSPLHF,TGTGCCAGCAGCTTCGGGACAATAAATTCACCCCTCCACTTT